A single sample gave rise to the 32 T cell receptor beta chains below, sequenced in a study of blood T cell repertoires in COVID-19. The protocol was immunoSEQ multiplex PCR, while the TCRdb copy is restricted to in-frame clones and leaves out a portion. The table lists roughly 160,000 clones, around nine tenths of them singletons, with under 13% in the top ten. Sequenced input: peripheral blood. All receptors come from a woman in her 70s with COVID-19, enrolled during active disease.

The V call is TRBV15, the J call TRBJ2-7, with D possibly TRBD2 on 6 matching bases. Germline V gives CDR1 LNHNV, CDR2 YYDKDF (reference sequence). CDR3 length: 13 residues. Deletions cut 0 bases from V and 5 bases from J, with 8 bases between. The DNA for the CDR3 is TGTGCCACCAGCAGAGATCGGGGGAACGAGCAGTACTTC. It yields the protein CATSRDRGNEQYF.

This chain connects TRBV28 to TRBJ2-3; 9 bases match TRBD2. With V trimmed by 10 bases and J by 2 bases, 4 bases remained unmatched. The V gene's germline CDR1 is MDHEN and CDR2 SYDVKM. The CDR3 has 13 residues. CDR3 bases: TGTGCCAATAGCGGGGGAGACACAGATACGCAGTATTTT. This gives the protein CANSGGDTDTQYF.

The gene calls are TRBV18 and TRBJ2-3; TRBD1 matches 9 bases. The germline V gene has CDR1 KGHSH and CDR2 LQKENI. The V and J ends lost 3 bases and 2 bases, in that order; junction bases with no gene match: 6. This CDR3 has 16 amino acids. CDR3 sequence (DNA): TGTGCCAGCTCACCTTGGACAGGGGCCGACACAGATACGCAGTATTTT. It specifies CASSPWTGADTDTQYF.

CDR3 protein: CSVDGRGREQYF. CDR3 sequence (DNA): TGCAGCGTTGATGGCAGGGGGCGCGAGCAGTACTTC. This rearrangement joins TRBV29-1 to TRBJ2-7; 8 nucleotides agree with TRBD1. The CDR3 spans 12 residues. V shed 3 bases, J shed 6 bases, and the junction held 4 bases outside the gene matches. Per the germline V gene, CDR1 is SQVTM and CDR2 is ANQGSEA.

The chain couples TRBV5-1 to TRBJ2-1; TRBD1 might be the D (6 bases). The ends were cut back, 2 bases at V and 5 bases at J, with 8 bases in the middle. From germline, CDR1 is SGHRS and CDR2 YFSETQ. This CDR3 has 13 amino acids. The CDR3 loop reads CASSLTGNNEQFF. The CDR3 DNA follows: TGCGCCAGCAGCTTAACAGGGAACAATGAGCAGTTCTTC.

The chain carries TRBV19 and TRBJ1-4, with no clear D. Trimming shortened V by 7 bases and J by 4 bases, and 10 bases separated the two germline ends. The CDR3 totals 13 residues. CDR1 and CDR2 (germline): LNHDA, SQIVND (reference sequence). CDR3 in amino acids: CASIEGRNEKLFF. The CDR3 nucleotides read TGTGCCAGTATTGAGGGCCGTAATGAAAAACTGTTTTTT.

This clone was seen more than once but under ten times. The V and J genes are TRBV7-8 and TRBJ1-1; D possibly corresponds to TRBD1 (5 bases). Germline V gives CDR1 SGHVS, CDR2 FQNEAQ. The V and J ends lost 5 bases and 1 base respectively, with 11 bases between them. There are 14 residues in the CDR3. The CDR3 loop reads CASSDRQWNTEAFF. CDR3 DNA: TGTGCCAGCAGCGACAGACAGTGGAACACTGAAGCTTTCTTT.

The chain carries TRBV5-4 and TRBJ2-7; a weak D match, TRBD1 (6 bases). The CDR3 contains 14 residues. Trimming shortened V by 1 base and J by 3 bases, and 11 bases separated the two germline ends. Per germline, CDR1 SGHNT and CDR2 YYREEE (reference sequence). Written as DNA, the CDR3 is TGTGCCAGCAGCTTGCGAGGGGGAGTCTACGAGCAGTACTTC. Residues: CASSLRGGVYEQYF.

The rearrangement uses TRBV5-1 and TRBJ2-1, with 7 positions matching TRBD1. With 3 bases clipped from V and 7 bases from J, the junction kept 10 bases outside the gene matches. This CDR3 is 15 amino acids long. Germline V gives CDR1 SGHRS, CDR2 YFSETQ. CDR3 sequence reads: CASSWGQYNRNEQFF. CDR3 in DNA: TGCGCCAGCAGCTGGGGACAGTATAACCGGAATGAGCAGTTCTTC.

CDR3 nucleotide sequence: TGTGCCTGGAGTGTATCCATCGAGGGAGGCACTGAAGCTTTCTTT. This sequence encodes CAWSVSIEGGTEAFF. The J gene is TRBJ1-1, the V gene TRBV30; D gene unclear. Trimming cost V 0 bases and J 4 bases, with 15 bases left between them. This CDR3 spans 15 amino acids. The germline V gene has CDR1 GTSNPN and CDR2 SVGIG (reference sequence).

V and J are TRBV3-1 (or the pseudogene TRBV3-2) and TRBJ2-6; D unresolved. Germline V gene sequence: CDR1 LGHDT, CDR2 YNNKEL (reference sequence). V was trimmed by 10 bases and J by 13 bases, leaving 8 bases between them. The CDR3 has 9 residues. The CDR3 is CAISGVLTF. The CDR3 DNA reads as TGTGCCATCTCCGGGGTCCTGACTTTC.

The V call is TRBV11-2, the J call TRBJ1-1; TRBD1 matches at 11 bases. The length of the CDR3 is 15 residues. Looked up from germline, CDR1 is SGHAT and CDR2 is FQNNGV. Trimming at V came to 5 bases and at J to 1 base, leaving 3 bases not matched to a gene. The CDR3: CASSRTGGPNTEAFF. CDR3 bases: TGTGCCAGCAGCAGGACAGGGGGCCCGAACACTGAAGCTTTCTTT.

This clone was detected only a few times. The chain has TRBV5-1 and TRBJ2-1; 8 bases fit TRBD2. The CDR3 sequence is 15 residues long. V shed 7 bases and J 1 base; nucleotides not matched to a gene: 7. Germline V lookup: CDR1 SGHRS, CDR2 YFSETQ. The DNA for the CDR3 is TGCGCCAGCGTTCCGGGACTAGGTTCCTACAATGAGCAGTTCTTC. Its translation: CASVPGLGSYNEQFF. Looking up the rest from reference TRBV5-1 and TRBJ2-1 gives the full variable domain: KAGVTQTPRYLIKTRGQQVTLSCSPISGHRSVSWYQQTPGQGLQFLFEYFSETQRNKGNFPGRFSGRQFSNSRSEMNVSTLELGDSALYLCASVPGLGSYNEQFFGPGTRLTVL.

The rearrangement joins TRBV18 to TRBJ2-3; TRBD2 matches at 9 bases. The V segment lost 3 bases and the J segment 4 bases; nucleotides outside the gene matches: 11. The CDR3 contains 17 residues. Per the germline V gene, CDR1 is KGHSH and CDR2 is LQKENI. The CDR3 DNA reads TGTGCCAGCTCACCCTTTCTAGCGGGGATAGATGCAGATACGCAGTATTTT. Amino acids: CASSPFLAGIDADTQYF.

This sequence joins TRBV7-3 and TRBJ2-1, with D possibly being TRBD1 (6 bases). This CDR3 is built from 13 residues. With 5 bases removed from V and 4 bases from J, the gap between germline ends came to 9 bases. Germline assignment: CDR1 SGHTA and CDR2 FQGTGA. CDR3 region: CASSVGQYNEQFF. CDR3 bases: TGTGCCAGCAGCGTCGGACAGTACAATGAGCAGTTCTTC.

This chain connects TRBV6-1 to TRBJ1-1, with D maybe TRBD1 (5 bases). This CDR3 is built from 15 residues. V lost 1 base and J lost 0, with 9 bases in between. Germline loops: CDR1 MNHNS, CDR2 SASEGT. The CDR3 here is CASSEVLGLNTEAFF. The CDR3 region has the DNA TGTGCCAGCAGTGAAGTTTTGGGGCTGAACACTGAAGCTTTCTTT.

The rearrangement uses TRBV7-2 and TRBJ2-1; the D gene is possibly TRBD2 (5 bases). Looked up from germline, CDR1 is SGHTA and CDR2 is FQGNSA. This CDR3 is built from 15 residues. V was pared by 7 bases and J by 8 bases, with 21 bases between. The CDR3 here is CASTHPTRATDEQFF. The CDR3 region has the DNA TGTGCCAGCACCCACCCCACGAGGGCCACGGATGAGCAGTTCTTC.

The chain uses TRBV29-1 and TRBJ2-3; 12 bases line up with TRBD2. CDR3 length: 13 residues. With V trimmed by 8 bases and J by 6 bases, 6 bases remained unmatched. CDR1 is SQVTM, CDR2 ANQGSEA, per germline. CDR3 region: CSSTGLAGDTQYF. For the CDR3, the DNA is TGCAGCTCGACGGGACTAGCGGGCGATACGCAGTATTTT.

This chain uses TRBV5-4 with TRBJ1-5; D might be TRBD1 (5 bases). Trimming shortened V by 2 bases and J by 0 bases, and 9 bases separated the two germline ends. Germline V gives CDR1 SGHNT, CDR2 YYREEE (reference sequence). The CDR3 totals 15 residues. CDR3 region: CASSFGGISNQPQHF. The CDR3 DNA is TGTGCCAGCAGCTTTGGGGGGATTAGCAATCAGCCCCAGCATTTT.

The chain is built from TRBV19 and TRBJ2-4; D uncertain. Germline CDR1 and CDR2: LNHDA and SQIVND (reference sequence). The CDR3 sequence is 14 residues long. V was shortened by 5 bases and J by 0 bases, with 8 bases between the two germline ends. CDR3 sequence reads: CASSSSVAKNIQYF. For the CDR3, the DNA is TGTGCCAGTAGTTCGAGTGTAGCCAAAAACATTCAGTACTTC.

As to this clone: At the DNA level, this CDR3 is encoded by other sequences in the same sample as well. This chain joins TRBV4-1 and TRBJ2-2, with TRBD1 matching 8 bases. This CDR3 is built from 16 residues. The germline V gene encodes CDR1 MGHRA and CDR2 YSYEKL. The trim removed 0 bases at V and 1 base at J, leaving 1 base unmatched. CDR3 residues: CASSQEGTGNTGELFF. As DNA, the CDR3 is TGCGCCAGCAGCCAAGAAGGGACAGGGAACACCGGGGAGCTGTTTTTT.

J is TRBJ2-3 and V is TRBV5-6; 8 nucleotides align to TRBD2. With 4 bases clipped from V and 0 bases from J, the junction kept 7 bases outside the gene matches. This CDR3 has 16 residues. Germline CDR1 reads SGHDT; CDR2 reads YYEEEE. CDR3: CASSQELAESTDTQYF. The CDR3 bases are TGTGCCAGCAGCCAAGAACTAGCGGAGAGCACAGATACGCAGTATTTT.

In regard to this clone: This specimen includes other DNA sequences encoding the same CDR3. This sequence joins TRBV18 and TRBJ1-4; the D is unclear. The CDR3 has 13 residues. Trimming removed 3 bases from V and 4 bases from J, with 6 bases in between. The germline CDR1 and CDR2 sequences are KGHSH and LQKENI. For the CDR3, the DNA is TGTGCCAGCTCACCTGGGCTTAATGAAAAACTGTTTTTT. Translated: CASSPGLNEKLFF. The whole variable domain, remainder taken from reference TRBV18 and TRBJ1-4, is NAGVMQNPRHLVRRRGQEARLRCSPMKGHSHVYWYRQLPEEGLKFMVYLQKENIIDESGMPKERFSAEFPKEGPSILRIQQVVRGDSAAYFCASSPGLNEKLFFGSGTQLSVL.

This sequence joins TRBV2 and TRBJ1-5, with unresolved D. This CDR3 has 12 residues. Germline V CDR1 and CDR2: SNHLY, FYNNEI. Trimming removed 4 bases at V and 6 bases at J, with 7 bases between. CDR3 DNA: TGTGCCAGCAGTGGGGAGGGTCAGCCCCAGCATTTT. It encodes CASSGEGQPQHF.

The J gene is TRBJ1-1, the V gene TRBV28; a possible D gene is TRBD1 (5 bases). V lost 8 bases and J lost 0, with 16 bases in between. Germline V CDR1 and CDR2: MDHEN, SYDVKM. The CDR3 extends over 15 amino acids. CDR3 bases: TGTGCCAGCGTAGGGGATCGTCTTGTGAACACTGAAGCTTTCTTT. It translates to CASVGDRLVNTEAFF.

DNA of the CDR3: TGTGCCAGCATCGACGAGCAGTACTTC. It specifies CASIDEQYF. J is TRBJ2-7 and V is TRBV2; D is unresolved. Trimming stripped 7 bases from V and 5 bases from J, with 3 bases between. CDR3 size: 9 residues. Germline CDR1 is SNHLY and CDR2 is FYNNEI.

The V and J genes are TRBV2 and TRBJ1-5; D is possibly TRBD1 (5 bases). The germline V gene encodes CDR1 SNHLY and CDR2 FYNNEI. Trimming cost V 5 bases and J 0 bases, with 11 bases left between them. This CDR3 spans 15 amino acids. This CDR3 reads CASSRDSNSNQPQHF. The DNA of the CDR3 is TGTGCCAGCAGTCGCGACAGCAATAGCAATCAGCCCCAGCATTTT. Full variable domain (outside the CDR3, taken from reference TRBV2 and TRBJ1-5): EPEVTQTPSHQVTQMGQEVILRCVPISNHLYFYWYRQILGQKVEFLVSFYNNEISEKSEIFDDQFSVERPDGSNFTLKIRSTKLEDSAMYFCASSRDSNSNQPQHFGDGTRLSIL.

As DNA, the CDR3 is TGTGCCAGCGAGGGACAGGGGGCTAGGAATGAGCAGTTCTTC. It codes for CASEGQGARNEQFF. V gene TRBV2 combines with J gene TRBJ2-1, with 12 bases aligning to TRBD1. CDR3 length: 14 residues. The germline V gene encodes CDR1 SNHLY and CDR2 FYNNEI. V was pared by 8 bases and J by 7 bases, with 6 bases of the junction left unmatched.

CDR3 residues: CASSVVQGTGELFF. The CDR3 bases are TGTGCCAGCAGCGTAGTACAGGGAACCGGGGAGCTGTTTTTT. The chain uses TRBV9 and TRBJ2-2, with D maybe TRBD1 (6 bases). CDR1 is SGDLS, CDR2 YYNGEE, per germline. The V end lost 0 bases, the J end lost 5 bases, and 8 bases lay between the germline ends. This CDR3 has 14 residues.

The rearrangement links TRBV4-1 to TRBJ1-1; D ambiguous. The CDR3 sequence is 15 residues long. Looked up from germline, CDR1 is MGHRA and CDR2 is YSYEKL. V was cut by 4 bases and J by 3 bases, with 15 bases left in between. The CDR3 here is CASSRAGLGDTEAFF. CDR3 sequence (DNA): TGCGCCAGCAGCCGAGCGGGCCTGGGAGACACTGAAGCTTTCTTT.

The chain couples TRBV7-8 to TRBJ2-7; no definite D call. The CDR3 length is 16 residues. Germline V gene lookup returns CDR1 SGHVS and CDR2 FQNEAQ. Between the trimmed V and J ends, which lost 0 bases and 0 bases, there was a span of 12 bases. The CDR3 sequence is CASSLAITSSSYEQYF. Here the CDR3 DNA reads TGTGCCAGCAGCTTAGCGATTACGTCGAGCTCCTACGAGCAGTACTTC.

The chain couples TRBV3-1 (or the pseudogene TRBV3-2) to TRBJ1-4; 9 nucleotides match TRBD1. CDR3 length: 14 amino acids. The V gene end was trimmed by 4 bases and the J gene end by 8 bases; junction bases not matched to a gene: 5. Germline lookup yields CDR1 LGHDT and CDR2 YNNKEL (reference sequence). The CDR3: CASSPGQGQEKLFF. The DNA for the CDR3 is TGTGCCAGCAGCCCGGGACAGGGACAGGAAAAACTGTTTTTT.